The entry below describes one TCR beta chain. The antigen it recognizes is unknown. Qualities for individual bases were not recorded, and no much larger clone is one base off. One collaborating source in Seattle enrolled patients while the patients were actively infected and followed the patients over time throughout the course of disease. Collaborating institutions collected whole blood in K2EDTA tubes following their own protocols. For TCRbeta analysis, collaborators shipped samples in one of three forms: frozen whole blood, isolated PBMCs, or DNA extracted from either of those sample types. TCRbeta CDR3 regions were amplified from genomic DNA by means of the immunoSEQ Assay, a bias-controlled multiplex PCR. For the original study's pipeline: The number of nucleated cells in each sample was estimated by amplification of reference gene primers within the assay. To quantify the absolute abundance of each unique TCRbeta CDR3 rearrangement, sequence reads were collapsed and filtered. For each sample, productive Simpson clonality was calculated as the square root of Simpson's diversity index across productive rearrangements. TCRdb limited this immuneACCESS table to in-frame rearrangements with V and J called. A share of clones is missing; checked studies link under half to unresolved V genes, and the rest is unexplained. Clonal size and the V and J genes are those of that table, whereas D and trimming came from the DNA. This sample is represented by about 280,000 clones; approximately 89% of them were singletons. The leading ten clones occupy roughly 10% of the sample.

The data were obtained in a study of blood T cell repertoires in COVID-19 (dated by TCRdb to the early 2020s). Regarding the research as a whole: The collaborator samples originated in the United States, Italy and Spain and spanned the acute and convalescent phases of COVID-19. Samples were obtained from the ongoing ImmuneRACE study (first 160 participants) and from about 1,300 subjects provided by 6 global collaborators. Where available, HLA class I and class II types were taken from metadata supplied by the sample provider and were not determined by assay-based typing. Sample metadata almost always included a de-identified subject ID, COVID-19 status, age in years and sex. The dataset comprised deeply sampled blood TCRbeta repertoires from subjects exposed to, actively infected with, or recovered from COVID-19. The material from the prospective study consisted of cDNA or gDNA derived from T cells, B-cell-depleted T cells, or PBMCs. The repertoires were made available in a free public database intended to serve as a resource for research on the immune response to SARS-CoV-2. What the research found in general, with its limitations: The quantity of clinical and demographic metadata differed by source and by participant and was supplied without curation.

The germline V gene specifies MGHRA as CDR1 and YSYEKL as CDR2. Trimming accounts for 4 bases at V and 10 bases at J, while the number of junction bases matched to no gene is 9. The CDR3 runs 14 amino acids, cysteine and phenylalanine included. Left in the record is the CDR3 DNA by itself, 42 bases read in frame from the first base. Sequenced input: peripheral blood. The chain is encoded by TRBV4-1 joined to TRBJ2-1, with 8 bases in between that match TRBD1. This receptor was identified in a woman aged 30 to 39 with COVID-19, enrolled during active disease. The CDR3: CASSLGGQGGEQFF. The sequence in DNA is TGCGCCAGCAGCCTAGGCGGACAGGGAGGAGAGCAGTTCTTC.